One sample yielded the 25 T cell receptor beta chains listed below, sequenced in a study of CD8+ T cells in alopecia areata. Following RNA extraction, reverse transcription yielded cDNA that acted as the sequencing template. Profiled with immunoSEQ multiplex PCR; TCRdb holds only in-frame clones, not every one. Among 160,000 or so clones listed, roughly 50% were seen once. The treatment here: oral pan-JAK inhibitor, 5-10 mg twice daily. Source: CD4+ T cells sorted from blood, taken at approximately week 56, from a patient treated with tofacitinib. The receptors come from a human donor with alopecia areata.

This chain joins TRBV27 and TRBJ2-3; D may be TRBD1 (6 bases). The germline V gene encodes CDR1 MNHEY and CDR2 SMNVEV (reference sequence). The CDR3 loop spans 15 amino acids. Trimming removed 2 bases from V and 3 bases from J, with 12 bases in between. CDR3 bases: TGTGCCAGCAGTTTAGCCAACACAGGGACAGATACGCAGTATTTT. This codes for CASSLANTGTDTQYF.

This clone appeared a few times. The J gene is TRBJ2-7, the V gene TRBV7-2; 8 bases agree with TRBD1. The CDR3 totals 13 residues. Germline V gene data show CDR1 as SGHTA and CDR2 as FQGNSA. Germline trimming cut 4 bases from V and 5 bases from J; bases unmatched to any gene: 4. The CDR3 region is CASSSLTGDEQYF. CDR3 coding DNA: TGTGCCAGCAGCTCCCTGACAGGGGACGAGCAGTACTTC.

This clone has only a few counts. V usage is TRBV29-1 and J usage is TRBJ1-5, with 8 bases fitting TRBD1. Per the germline V gene, CDR1 is SQVTM and CDR2 is ANQGSEA. The trim removed 5 bases at V and 2 bases at J, leaving 5 bases unmatched. This CDR3 has 14 residues. CDR3: CSVRTGLRNQPQHF. The CDR3 DNA is TGCAGCGTTCGGACAGGGTTACGCAATCAGCCCCAGCATTTT. The full variable domain, rest sourced from reference TRBV29-1 and TRBJ1-5, is SAVISQKPSRDICQRGTSLTIQCQVDSQVTMMFWYRQQPGQSLTLIATANQGSEATYESGFVIDKFPISRPNLTFSTLTVSNMSPEDSSIYLCSVRTGLRNQPQHFGDGTRLSIL.

This chain links TRBV4-2 with TRBJ2-3; no firm D call. This CDR3 has 15 residues. From germline, CDR1 is LGHNA and CDR2 YNFKEQ. Between the trimmed V and J ends, which lost 1 base and 4 bases, there was a span of 12 bases. CDR3: CASSQAPGSADTQYF. DNA of the CDR3: TGTGCCAGCAGCCAAGCCCCAGGAAGCGCAGATACGCAGTATTTT.

This chain connects TRBV25-1 to TRBJ2-7; TRBD1 matches 8 bases. There are 15 residues in the CDR3. V shed 3 bases, J shed 0 bases, and the junction held 4 bases outside the gene matches. Germline assignment: CDR1 MGHDK and CDR2 SYGVNS. The CDR3 DNA follows: TGTGCCAGCAGTGATAGGGACAGGAGCTCCTACGAGCAGTACTTC. This gives the protein CASSDRDRSSYEQYF.

As regards this clone: This same CDR3 is encoded by further DNA sequences in the sample. The chain links TRBV5-1 to TRBJ2-7, with D uncertain. V gave up 1 base and J gave up 3 bases, with 5 bases separating them. The CDR3 extends over 12 amino acids. Looked up from germline, CDR1 is SGHRS and CDR2 is YFSETQ. The DNA of the CDR3 is TGCGCCAGCAGCTTGTCAAGCTACGAGCAGTACTTC. This translates into CASSLSSYEQYF.

The rearrangement links TRBV30 to TRBJ2-5; D may be TRBD1 (5 bases). With 0 bases removed from V and 5 bases from J, the gap between germline ends came to 13 bases. The CDR3 has 14 residues. Germline V gene data show CDR1 as GTSNPN and CDR2 as SVGIG (reference sequence). CDR3 residues: CAWSVYWGWETQYF. In DNA, the CDR3 is TGTGCCTGGAGTGTATATTGGGGCTGGGAGACCCAGTACTTC.

The chain recombines TRBV4-1 with TRBJ2-5; TRBD2 aligns across 10 bases. The CDR3 length is 16 residues. Germline V gene sequence: CDR1 MGHRA, CDR2 YSYEKL. The V and J ends lost 7 bases and 5 bases, in that order; junction bases with no gene match: 13. CDR3 sequence reads: CASTQVATSGVETQYF. CDR3 nucleotide sequence: TGCGCCAGCACTCAAGTAGCCACTAGCGGGGTGGAGACCCAGTACTTC.

This clone was detected only a few times. This rearrangement joins TRBV18 to TRBJ1-5; no clear D. Germline V gene data show CDR1 as KGHSH and CDR2 as LQKENI. Trimming pared 6 bases from V and 4 bases from J, leaving 10 bases between. The CDR3 runs to 13 residues. The CDR3 spells CASSNDGNQPQHF. CDR3 nucleotides: TGTGCCAGCTCGAATGACGGGAATCAGCCCCAGCATTTT.

This clone was seen just once. The J gene is TRBJ2-5, the V gene TRBV21-1; TRBD1 was called by the table and not checked on the DNA. TRBV21-1 is a listed pseudogene. CDR3 length: 14 residues. DNA of the CDR3: TGTGCCAGCAGGACACAGGGGGCGGATGAGACCCAGTACTTC. This gives the protein CASRTQGADETQYF.

V usage is TRBV14 and J usage is TRBJ1-2; tentative D call: TRBD1 (6 bases). CDR1 is SGHDN and CDR2 is FVKESK in the germline V gene. Trimming pared 8 bases from V and 0 bases from J, leaving 7 bases between. The CDR3 totals 12 residues. The CDR3 region is CASGQSNYGYTF. The CDR3 nucleotides are TGTGCCAGCGGACAGTCTAACTATGGCTACACCTTC.

The chain couples TRBV5-1 to TRBJ1-1, with D hard to call. In germline, CDR1 is SGHRS, CDR2 YFSETQ. V dropped 7 bases and J dropped 1 base, with 11 bases sitting between them. This CDR3 is 13 amino acids long. The CDR3, as DNA: TGCGCCAGCGCTCAGCGGGAGAACACTGAAGCTTTCTTT. It is translated as CASAQRENTEAFF.

V and J are TRBV29-1 and TRBJ2-2, with 11 bases lining up with TRBD1. Per germline, CDR1 SQVTM and CDR2 ANQGSEA. The CDR3 is made up of 15 amino acids. V shed 5 bases, J shed 4 bases, and the junction held 6 bases outside the gene matches. The CDR3 region has the DNA TGCAGCGTTTTTCCTGGGACAGGGGGCACCGGGGAGCTGTTTTTT. Translation: CSVFPGTGGTGELFF.

In its sample, this clone was seen a few times. The chain combines TRBV6-1 with TRBJ2-7; D perhaps matches TRBD1 (5 bases). V was pared by 7 bases and J by 2 bases, with 15 bases between. The CDR3 is made up of 14 amino acids. Germline V gene lookup returns CDR1 MNHNS and CDR2 SASEGT. The CDR3 DNA reads TGTGCCAGCACCAGGGATCCGGCCCCCTACGAGCAGTACTTC. Amino acids: CASTRDPAPYEQYF.

This clone was detected a few times. The rearrangement joins TRBV5-1 to TRBJ2-7; D might be TRBD1 or TRBD2, each matching 5 bases. Looked up from germline, CDR1 is SGHRS and CDR2 is YFSETQ. The CDR3 has 15 amino acids. V lost 5 bases and J 0 bases, leaving 15 bases between the germline ends. CDR3 loop: CASSLLGELSYEQYF. The CDR3 coding sequence is TGCGCCAGCAGTCTTCTGGGGGAACTCTCCTACGAGCAGTACTTC.

This clone has only one observation. This chain links TRBV30 with TRBJ1-4, with a possible D match to TRBD1 (6 bases). V lost 2 bases to trimming and J lost 5 bases, with 6 bases between them. Per the germline V gene, CDR1 is GTSNPN and CDR2 is SVGIG (reference sequence). There are 12 residues in the CDR3. CDR3 sequence: CAWSTGNEKLFF. DNA of the CDR3: TGTGCCTGGAGTACAGGGAATGAAAAACTGTTTTTT.

In this sample, this clone turned up a few times. V is TRBV10-3 and J is TRBJ2-7; D gene ambiguous. CDR3 length equals 13 residues. Germline CDR1 ENHRY, CDR2 SYGVKD. V was trimmed by 11 bases and J by 1 base, leaving 15 bases between them. In nucleotides, the CDR3 is TGTGCCCCTTTAGTAGACTCGTCCTACGAGCAGTACTTC. Translated, it gives CAPLVDSSYEQYF.

This clone was seen a few times. The rearrangement links TRBV5-1 to TRBJ2-3, with D perhaps TRBD1 (5 bases). Trimming cost V 2 bases and J 2 bases, with 21 bases left between them. In germline, CDR1 is SGHRS, CDR2 YFSETQ. CDR3 length: 18 amino acids. CDR3 nucleotides: TGCGCCAGCAGCTTCTCGGCAGGCTGGGGCCAGGACACAGATACGCAGTATTTT. Its protein is CASSFSAGWGQDTDTQYF.

The chain employs TRBV2 and TRBJ1-5, with D unresolved. CDR3 length equals 14 residues. The germline V gene has CDR1 SNHLY and CDR2 FYNNEI. Trimming stripped 2 bases from V and 4 bases from J, with 9 bases between. The CDR3, as DNA: TGTGCCAGCAGTGAAAGGGCAGAGAATCAGCCCCAGCATTTT. Translating gives CASSERAENQPQHF.

The V call is TRBV30, the J call TRBJ2-7; possible D gene TRBD1, 6 bases. The V end lost 3 bases, the J end lost 3 bases, and 15 bases lay between the germline ends. This CDR3 is built from 14 residues. Germline-derived CDR1 and CDR2 are GTSNPN and SVGIG (reference sequence). The CDR3 spells CAWSAAGQIYEQYF. CDR3 sequence (DNA): TGTGCCTGGAGCGCCGCCGGACAGATCTACGAGCAGTACTTC.

This clone has more than one count but fewer than ten. The chain recombines TRBV6-6 with TRBJ2-3, with D tentatively TRBD2 (5 bases). The germline V gene has CDR1 MNHNY and CDR2 SVGAGI (reference sequence). The CDR3 consists of 14 residues. V gave up 6 bases and J gave up 4 bases, with 14 bases separating them. CDR3 in amino acids: CASSQDLGSDTQYF. The CDR3 DNA sequence: TGTGCCAGCAGCCAGGACTTGGGGTCAGATACGCAGTATTTT.

For the CDR3, the DNA is TGTGCCTGGACCCCTCTGGTCGGATTTTGGCAGGGTGGTGGAGAGCAGTACTTC. This translates into CAWTPLVGFWQGGGEQYF. This sequence joins TRBV30 and TRBJ2-7; weak D call: TRBD1 (5 bases). The V and J ends lost 4 bases and 7 bases respectively, with 32 bases between them. This CDR3 contains 18 residues. CDR1 is GTSNPN and CDR2 is SVGIG in the germline V gene (reference sequence).

This clone was counted between two and nine times. The genes are TRBV29-1 and TRBJ2-1, with D perhaps matching TRBD1 (7 bases). V was clipped by 2 bases and J by 7 bases, with 15 bases between them. This CDR3 region has 14 residues. The germline gives CDR1 SQVTM, CDR2 ANQGSEA. This CDR3 is CSVERVTGRNEQFF. DNA of the CDR3: TGCAGCGTTGAAAGGGTGACAGGGAGGAATGAGCAGTTCTTC.

This clone turned up a few times. The J gene is TRBJ1-2, the V gene TRBV29-1; D is unresolved. The germline V and J ends were trimmed by 7 bases and 4 bases, with 13 bases remaining between them. This CDR3 comprises 12 residues. The germline V gene has CDR1 SQVTM and CDR2 ANQGSEA. CDR3 sequence (DNA): TGCAGCGCTCGTGCCCTCCTCTATGGCTACACCTTC. Residues: CSARALLYGYTF.

This clone appeared a single time. The V call is TRBV25-1, the J call TRBJ2-2; D gene uncertain. V shed 4 bases and J shed 2 bases, with 8 bases lying between them. Germline CDR1 MGHDK, CDR2 SYGVNS. The CDR3 has 14 residues. CDR3 protein: CASSGPPNTGELFF. In DNA, the CDR3 is TGTGCCAGCAGTGGTCCACCTAACACCGGGGAGCTGTTTTTT.